This entry lists 10 T cell receptor beta chains sequenced from one sample in a study of PD-1 blockade in classical Hodgkin lymphoma (TCRdb year 2020). The method behind the library was the immunoSEQ multiplex PCR assay. TCRdb re-hosts the immuneACCESS table, in-frame sequences only. Its copies lack some clones; in the studies checked, an unresolved V gene accounts for under half of them, and the cause for the rest is not known. A total of around 9,600 clones appear in this sample, about 68% of them only once. The ten largest clones add up to 3.5% to 5.5% of the sample. The time point tag for this specimen amounts to: cycle 4 day 1 (C4D1), after more than five weeks of nivolumab. Relapse after autologous stem cell transplantation had occurred in all trial patients, and cohorts A, B and C were distinguished by prior brentuximab vedotin exposure. Magnetic negative selection with a Miltenyi CD4+ T cell isolation kit was used to purify CD4+ T cells from thawed PBMCs.

Specimen: CD4+ T cells from blood, collected before the fourth cycle of nivolumab. Receptor source: a human donor with classical Hodgkin lymphoma.

The chain is built from TRBV6-1 and TRBJ1-1; no reliable D call. V lost 0 bases, J lost 2 bases, and 1 base lay in between. The CDR3 is made up of 12 amino acids. Germline loops: CDR1 MNHNS, CDR2 SASEGT. The chain's CDR3 is CASSEANTEAFF. The CDR3 DNA follows: TGTGCCAGCAGTGAAGCCAACACTGAAGCTTTCTTT.

This clone was recorded once. The chain carries TRBV28 and TRBJ1-2, with 8 bases aligning to TRBD1. CDR3 length: 13 amino acids. J was trimmed by 8 bases and V by 4 bases; bases with no gene match: 6. Germline CDR1 MDHEN, CDR2 SYDVKM. The CDR3 DNA reads TGTGCCAGCAGTTGGCAGGGGGCGCGGGGCTACACCTTC. Translated, it gives CASSWQGARGYTF.

This clone has just a few counts. This chain connects TRBV6-5 to TRBJ1-6; D remains unclear. This CDR3 is 13 amino acids long. The ends were cut back, 2 bases at V and 9 bases at J, with 8 bases in the middle. Per the germline V gene, CDR1 is MNHEY and CDR2 is SVGAGI. CDR3 DNA: TGTGCCAGCAGTTACGACATAGTTTCACCCCTCCACTTT. Residues: CASSYDIVSPLHF.

This clone was observed a single time. This rearrangement joins TRBV28 to TRBJ1-3; 8 bases line up with TRBD1. The ends lost 4 bases at V and 6 bases at J; junction bases unmatched: 14. The germline V gene encodes CDR1 MDHEN and CDR2 SYDVKM. The CDR3 is made up of 17 amino acids. The CDR3 loop is CASSSALDRAKANTIYF. The DNA for the CDR3 is TGTGCCAGCAGTTCGGCGCTGGACAGGGCGAAAGCAAACACCATATATTTT.

This rearrangement joins TRBV7-8 to TRBJ1-4; 7 nucleotides match TRBD1. Germline values: CDR1 SGHVS, CDR2 FQNEAQ. The length of the CDR3 is 14 residues. The ends lost 1 base at V and 8 bases at J; junction bases unmatched: 4. The CDR3 coding sequence is TGTGCCAGCAGCTTAGGACAGGGCCACGAAAAACTGTTTTTT. Protein product: CASSLGQGHEKLFF.

This clone was counted a few times. V gene TRBV5-1 combines with J gene TRBJ2-7, with no clear D. The CDR3 is made up of 14 amino acids. Trimming left V 1 base short and J 0 bases short, with 8 bases between. Germline V gene lookup returns CDR1 SGHRS and CDR2 YFSETQ. The CDR3 protein is CASSLPASSYEQYF. For the CDR3, the DNA is TGCGCCAGCAGCTTGCCAGCGAGCTCCTACGAGCAGTACTTC.

This chain joins TRBV5-1 and TRBJ1-2; 7 bases are a match to TRBD1. The J segment lost 2 bases and the V segment lost 4 bases, leaving 11 bases of the junction unmatched. CDR3 size: 16 residues. Germline V gene lookup returns CDR1 SGHRS and CDR2 YFSETQ. The chain's CDR3 is CASSHGQVLTNYGYTF. CDR3 sequence (DNA): TGCGCCAGCAGCCATGGACAGGTATTAACAAACTATGGCTACACCTTC.

The chain has TRBV6-5 and TRBJ1-2; D remains ambiguous. The CDR3 runs 11 residues. V shed 4 bases and J shed 14 bases, with 14 bases lying between them. Germline V CDR1 and CDR2: MNHEY, SVGAGI. In DNA form, the CDR3 reads TGTGCCAGCAGTTCCCCCGGTGGCTGGACCTTC. Translation gives CASSSPGGWTF.

V is TRBV18 and J is TRBJ2-5; the D is unclear. V was cut by 4 bases and J by 1 base, with 10 bases left in between. This CDR3 has 14 amino acids. The germline V gene encodes CDR1 KGHSH and CDR2 LQKENI. The CDR3 DNA reads TGTGCCAGCTCACTTAAATTCCGCCAAGAGACCCAGTACTTC. The encoded protein is CASSLKFRQETQYF.

The chain uses TRBV7-2 and TRBJ2-5; D is ambiguous. The length of the CDR3 is 15 residues. V shed 1 base and J shed 4 bases, with 13 bases lying between them. The V gene's germline CDR1 is SGHTA and CDR2 FQGNSA. This CDR3 reads CASSLVSRGVETQYF. The CDR3 DNA sequence: TGTGCCAGCAGCTTAGTCAGTCGTGGAGTAGAGACCCAGTACTTC. The whole variable domain, filled in from reference TRBV7-2 and TRBJ2-5, reads GAGVSQSPSNKVTEKGKDVELRCDPISGHTALYWYRQSLGQGLEFLIYFQGNSAPDKSGLPSDRFSAERTGGSVSTLTIQRTQQEDSAVYLCASSLVSRGVETQYFGPGTRLLVL.